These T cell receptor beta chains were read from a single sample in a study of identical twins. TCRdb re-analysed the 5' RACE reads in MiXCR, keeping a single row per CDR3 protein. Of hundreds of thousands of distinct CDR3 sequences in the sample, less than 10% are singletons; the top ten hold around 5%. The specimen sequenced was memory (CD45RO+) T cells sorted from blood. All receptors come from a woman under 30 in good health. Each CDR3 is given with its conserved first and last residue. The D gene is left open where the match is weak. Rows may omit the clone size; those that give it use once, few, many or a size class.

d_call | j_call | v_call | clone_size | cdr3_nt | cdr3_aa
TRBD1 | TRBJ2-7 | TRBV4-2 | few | TGTGCCAGCAGCCAAGATTTTGGACAGGGAGACGAGCAGTACTTC | CASSQDFGQGDEQYF
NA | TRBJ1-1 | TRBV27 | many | TGTGCCAGCAGTTTCAGCGGACCGAACACTGAAGCTTTCTTT | CASSFSGPNTEAFF
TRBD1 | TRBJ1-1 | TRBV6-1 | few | TGTGCCAGCAGTCCCCCGACAGGGTCGAACACTGAAGCTTTCTTT | CASSPPTGSNTEAFF
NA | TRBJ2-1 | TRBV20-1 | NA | TGCAGTGCTACCAGGGACTACAATGAGCAGTTCTTC | CSATRDYNEQFF
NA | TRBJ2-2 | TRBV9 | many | TGTGCCAGCAGCGTAGGGGTGGGAGCCGCGAACACCGGGGAGCTGTTTTTT | CASSVGVGAANTGELFF
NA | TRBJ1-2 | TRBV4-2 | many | TGTGCCAGCAGCCAAGATTGGGGGACGACTAACTATGGCTACACCTTC | CASSQDWGTTNYGYTF
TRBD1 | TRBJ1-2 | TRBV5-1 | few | TGCGCCAGCAGCTCGGGGACAGGGGCAAGCTATGGCTACACCTTC | CASSSGTGASYGYTF
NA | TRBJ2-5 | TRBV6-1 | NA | TGTGCCAGCAGAACTGGGGGCGCGGGGACCCAGTACTTC | CASRTGGAGTQYF
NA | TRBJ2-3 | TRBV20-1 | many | TGCAGTGCCCCGGAGGCACGAACAGATACGCAGTATTTT | CSAPEARTDTQYF
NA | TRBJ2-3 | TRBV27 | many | TGTGCCAGCAGTTTAAGCAGGGCCTATGATACGCAGTATTTT | CASSLSRAYDTQYF
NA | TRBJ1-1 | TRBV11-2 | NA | TGTGCCAGCAGCTTAGCTCGTACGTTAGGCACTGAAGCTTTCTTT | CASSLARTLGTEAFF
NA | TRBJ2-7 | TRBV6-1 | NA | TGTGCCAGCACGTGGGCTTCCTACGAGCAGTACTTC | CASTWASYEQYF
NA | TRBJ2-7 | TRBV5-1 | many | TGCGCCAGCAGCTTGCAGGGCGGGTACGAGCAGTACTTC | CASSLQGGYEQYF
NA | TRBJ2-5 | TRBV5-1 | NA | TGCGCCAGCAGCTTGGAACATGGGGGAGCCGAGACCCAGTACTTC | CASSLEHGGAETQYF
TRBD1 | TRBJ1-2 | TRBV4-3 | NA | TGCGCCAGCAGCGCGATCGGGACAGGGGACTATGGCTACACCTTC | CASSAIGTGDYGYTF
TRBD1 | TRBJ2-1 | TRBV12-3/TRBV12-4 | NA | TGTGCCAGCAGCACCCCAGGGGGCTCCAATGAGCAGTTCTTC | CASSTPGGSNEQFF
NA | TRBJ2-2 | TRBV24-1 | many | TGTGCCACCAGTGATTCGGCAGCACCGAACACCGGGGAGCTGTTTTTT | CATSDSAAPNTGELFF
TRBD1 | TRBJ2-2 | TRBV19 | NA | TGTGCCAGTACCCCGGGACAGGGCACCGGGGAGCTGTTTTTT | CASTPGQGTGELFF
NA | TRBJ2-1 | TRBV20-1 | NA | TGCAGTGCCATTCTCTGGAGGGGGGGGAGCTCCTACAATGAGCAGTTCTTC | CSAILWRGGSSYNEQFF
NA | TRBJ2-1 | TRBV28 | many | TGTGCCAGCAGTTTACGGCGGGACCTATACAATGAGCAGTTCTTC | CASSLRRDLYNEQFF
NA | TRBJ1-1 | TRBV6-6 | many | TGTGCCAGCACCCGGGAGGGATTCACTGAAGCTTTCTTT | CASTREGFTEAFF
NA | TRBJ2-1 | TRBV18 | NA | TGTGCCAGCTCACCGACGGCCAGCTCCTACAATGAGCAGTTCTTC | CASSPTASSYNEQFF
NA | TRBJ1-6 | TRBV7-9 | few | TGTGCCAGCCTCAATTTCGGGGTCGACAATTCACCCCTCCACTTT | CASLNFGVDNSPLHF
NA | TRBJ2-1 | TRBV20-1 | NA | TGCAGTGCTAGGACCTGGGGGCGCCGGGGGCAGTTCTTC | CSARTWGRRGQFF
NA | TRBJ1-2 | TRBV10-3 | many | TGTGCCATCAGTGAGTCCAATGCGGGCAGGGTCTTCTATGGCTACACCTTC | CAISESNAGRVFYGYTF
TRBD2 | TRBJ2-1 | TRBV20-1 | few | TGCAGTGCTAGCGACCCGGGACTAGCGGCTTCCTACAATGAGCAGTTCTTC | CSASDPGLAASYNEQFF
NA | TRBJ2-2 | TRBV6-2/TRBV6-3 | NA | TGTGCCAGCAGACCCTATAGCACCGGGGAGCTGTTTTTT | CASRPYSTGELFF
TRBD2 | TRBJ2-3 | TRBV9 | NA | TGTGCCAGCAGCGTAGTTGGTGGGACTAGCGGGCCAGATACGCAGTATTTT | CASSVVGGTSGPDTQYF
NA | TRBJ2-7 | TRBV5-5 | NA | TGTGCCAGCAGCTTGCGGGGGACATGGGACTACGAGCAGTACTTC | CASSLRGTWDYEQYF
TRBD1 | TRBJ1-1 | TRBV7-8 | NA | TGTGCCAGCAGTTTGGGGGGACAGCTCGCTTTCTTT | CASSLGGQLAFF
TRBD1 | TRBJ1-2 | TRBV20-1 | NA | TGCAGTGCTAGAGGGGAGGACAGGCGCCCTGTCTATGGCTACACCTTC | CSARGEDRRPVYGYTF
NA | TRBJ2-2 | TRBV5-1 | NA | TGCGCCAGCAGCACCGGACTCACCGGGGAGCTGTTTTTT | CASSTGLTGELFF
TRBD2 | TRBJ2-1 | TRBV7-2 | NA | TGTGCCAGCAGCTTAGATTTGCTAGCGGGGTCATTCTTC | CASSLDLLAGSFF
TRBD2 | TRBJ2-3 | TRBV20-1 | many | TGCAGTGCAGCTGGGGAGCGGGAGCAGCCAGATACGCAGTATTTT | CSAAGEREQPDTQYF
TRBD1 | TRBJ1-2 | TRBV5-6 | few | TGTGCCAGCAGCTCGACCTACAGGGGGCTTGGCTACACCTTC | CASSSTYRGLGYTF
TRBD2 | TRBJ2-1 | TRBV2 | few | TGTGCCAGCAGTAGACTAGCGAATGAGCAGTTCTTC | CASSRLANEQFF
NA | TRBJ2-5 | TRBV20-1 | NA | TGCAGTGCTATGATTTCGGTGGGGGCACGAGAGACCCAGTACTTC | CSAMISVGARETQYF
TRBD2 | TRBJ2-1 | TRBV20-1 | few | TGCAGTGCTGGCGGGACTACCTACAATGAGCAGTTCTTC | CSAGGTTYNEQFF